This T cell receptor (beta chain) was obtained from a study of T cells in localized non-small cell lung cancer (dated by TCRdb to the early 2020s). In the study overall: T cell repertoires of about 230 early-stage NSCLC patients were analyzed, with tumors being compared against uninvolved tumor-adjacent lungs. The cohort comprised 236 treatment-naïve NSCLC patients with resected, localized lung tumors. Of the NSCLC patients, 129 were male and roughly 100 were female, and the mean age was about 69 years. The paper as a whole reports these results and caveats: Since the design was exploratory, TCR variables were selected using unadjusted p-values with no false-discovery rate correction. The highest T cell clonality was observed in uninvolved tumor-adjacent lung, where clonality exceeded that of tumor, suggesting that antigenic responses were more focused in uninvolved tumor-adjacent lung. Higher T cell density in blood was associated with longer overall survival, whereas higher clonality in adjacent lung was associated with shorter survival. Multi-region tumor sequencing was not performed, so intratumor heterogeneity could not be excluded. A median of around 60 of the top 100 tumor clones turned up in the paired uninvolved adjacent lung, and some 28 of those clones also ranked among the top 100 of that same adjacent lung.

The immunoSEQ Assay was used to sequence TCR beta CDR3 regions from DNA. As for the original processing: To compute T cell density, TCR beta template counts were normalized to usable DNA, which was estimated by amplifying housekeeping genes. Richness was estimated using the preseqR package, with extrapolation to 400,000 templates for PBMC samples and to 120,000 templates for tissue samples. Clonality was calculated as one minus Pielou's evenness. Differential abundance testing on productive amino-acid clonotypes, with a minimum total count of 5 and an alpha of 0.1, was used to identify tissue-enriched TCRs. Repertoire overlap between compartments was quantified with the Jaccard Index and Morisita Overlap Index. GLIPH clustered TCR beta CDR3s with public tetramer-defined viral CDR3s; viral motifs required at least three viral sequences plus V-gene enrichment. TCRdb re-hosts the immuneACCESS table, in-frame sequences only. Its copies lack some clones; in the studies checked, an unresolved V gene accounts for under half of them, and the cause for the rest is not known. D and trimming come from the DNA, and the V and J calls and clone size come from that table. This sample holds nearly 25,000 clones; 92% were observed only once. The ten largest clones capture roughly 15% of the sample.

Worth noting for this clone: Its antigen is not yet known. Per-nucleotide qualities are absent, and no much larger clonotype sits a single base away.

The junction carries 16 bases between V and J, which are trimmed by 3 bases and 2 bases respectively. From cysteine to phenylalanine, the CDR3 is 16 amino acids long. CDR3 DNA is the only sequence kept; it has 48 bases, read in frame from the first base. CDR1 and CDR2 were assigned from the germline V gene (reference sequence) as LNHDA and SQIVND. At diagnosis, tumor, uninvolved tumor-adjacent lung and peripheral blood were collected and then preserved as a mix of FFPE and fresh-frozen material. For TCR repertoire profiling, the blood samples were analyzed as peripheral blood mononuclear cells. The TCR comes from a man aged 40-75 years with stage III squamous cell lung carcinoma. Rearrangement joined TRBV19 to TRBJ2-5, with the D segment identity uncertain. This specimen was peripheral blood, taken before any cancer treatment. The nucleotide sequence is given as TGTGCCAGTAGTATTTTCGTGTACGGTGGACAAGAGACCCAGTACTTC. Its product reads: CASSIFVYGGQETQYF.